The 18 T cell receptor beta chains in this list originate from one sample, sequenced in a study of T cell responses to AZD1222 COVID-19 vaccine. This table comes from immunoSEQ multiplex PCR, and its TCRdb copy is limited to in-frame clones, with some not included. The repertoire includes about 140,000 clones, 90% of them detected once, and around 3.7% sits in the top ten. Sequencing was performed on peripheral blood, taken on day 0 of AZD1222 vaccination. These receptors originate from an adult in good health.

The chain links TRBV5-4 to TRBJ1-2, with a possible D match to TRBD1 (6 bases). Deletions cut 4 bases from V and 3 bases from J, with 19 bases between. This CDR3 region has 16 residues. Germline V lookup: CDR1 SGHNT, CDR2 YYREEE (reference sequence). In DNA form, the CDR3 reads TGTGCCAGCAGCCCAGTAGGGGGTGGGGAGGACTATGGCTACACCTTC. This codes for CASSPVGGGEDYGYTF. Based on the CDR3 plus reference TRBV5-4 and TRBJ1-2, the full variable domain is ETGVTQSPTHLIKTRGQQVTLRCSSQSGHNTVSWYQQALGQGPQFIFQYYREEENGRGNFPPRFSGLQFPNYSSELNVNALELDDSALYLCASSPVGGGEDYGYTFGSGTRLTVV.

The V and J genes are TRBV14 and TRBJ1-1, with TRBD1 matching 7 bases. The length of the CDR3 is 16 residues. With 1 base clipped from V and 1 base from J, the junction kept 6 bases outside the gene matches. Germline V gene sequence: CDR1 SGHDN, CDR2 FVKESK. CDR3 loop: CASSQVARDRNTEAFF. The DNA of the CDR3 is TGTGCCAGCAGCCAAGTGGCACGGGACAGGAACACTGAAGCTTTCTTT. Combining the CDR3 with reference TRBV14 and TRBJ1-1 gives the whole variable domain EAGVTQFPSHSVIEKGQTVTLRCDPISGHDNLYWYRRVMGKEIKFLLHFVKESKQDESGMPNNRFLAERTGGTYSTLKVQPAELEDSGVYFCASSQVARDRNTEAFFGQGTRLTVV.

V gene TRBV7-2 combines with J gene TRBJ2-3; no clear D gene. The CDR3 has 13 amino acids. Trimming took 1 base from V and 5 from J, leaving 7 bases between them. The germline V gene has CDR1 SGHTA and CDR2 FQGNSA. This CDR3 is CASSLELIDTQYF. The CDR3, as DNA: TGTGCCAGCAGCTTAGAACTGATAGATACGCAGTATTTT.

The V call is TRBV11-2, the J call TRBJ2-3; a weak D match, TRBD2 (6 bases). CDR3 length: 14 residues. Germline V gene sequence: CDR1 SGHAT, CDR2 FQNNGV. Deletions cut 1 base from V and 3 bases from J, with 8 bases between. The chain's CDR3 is CASSLARETDTQYF. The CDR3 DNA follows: TGTGCCAGCAGCTTAGCTCGGGAGACAGATACGCAGTATTTT.

In nucleotides, the CDR3 is TGCGCCAGCAGCTTCGAATGGACAGGGGAAGGCTACACCTTC. It codes for CASSFEWTGEGYTF. The J gene is TRBJ1-2, the V gene TRBV5-1; 9 positions match TRBD1. The CDR3 has 14 amino acids. V lost 2 bases to trimming and J lost 8 bases; unmatched junction nucleotides: 7. Germline-derived CDR1 and CDR2 are SGHRS and YFSETQ.

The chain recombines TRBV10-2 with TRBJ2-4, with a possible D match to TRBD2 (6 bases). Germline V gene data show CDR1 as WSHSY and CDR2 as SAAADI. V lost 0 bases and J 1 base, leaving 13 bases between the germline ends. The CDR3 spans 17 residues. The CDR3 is CASSESQAGTAKNIQYF. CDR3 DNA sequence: TGCGCCAGCAGTGAGTCGCAAGCGGGTACTGCCAAAAACATTCAGTACTTC.

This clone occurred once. CDR3 sequence reads: CASSSNREQYF. The CDR3 region has the DNA TGTGCCAGCAGTTCGAACCGCGAGCAGTACTTC. The rearrangement links TRBV12-3 or TRBV12-4 to TRBJ2-7; no clear D. V dropped 4 bases and J dropped 6 bases, with 7 bases sitting between them. The CDR3 consists of 11 residues.

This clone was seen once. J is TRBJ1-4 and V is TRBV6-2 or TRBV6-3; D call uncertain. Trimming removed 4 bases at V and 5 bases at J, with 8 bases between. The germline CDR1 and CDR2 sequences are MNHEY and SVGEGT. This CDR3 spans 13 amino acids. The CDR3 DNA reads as TGTGCCAGCAGTTCTATCCTCAATGAAAAACTGTTTTTT. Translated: CASSSILNEKLFF.

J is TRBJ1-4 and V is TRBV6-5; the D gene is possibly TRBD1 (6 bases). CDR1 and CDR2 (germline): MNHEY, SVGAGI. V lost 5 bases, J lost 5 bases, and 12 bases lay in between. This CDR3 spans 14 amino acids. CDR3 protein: CASSRQVNNEKLFF. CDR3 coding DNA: TGTGCCAGCAGTAGACAGGTTAACAATGAAAAACTGTTTTTT.

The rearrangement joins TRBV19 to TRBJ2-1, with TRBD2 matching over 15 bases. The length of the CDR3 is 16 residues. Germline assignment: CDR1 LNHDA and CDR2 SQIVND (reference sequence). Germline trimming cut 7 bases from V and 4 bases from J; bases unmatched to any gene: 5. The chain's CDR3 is CASTRTSGRAYNEQFF. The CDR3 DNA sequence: TGTGCCAGTACCAGGACTAGCGGGAGGGCTTACAATGAGCAGTTCTTC.

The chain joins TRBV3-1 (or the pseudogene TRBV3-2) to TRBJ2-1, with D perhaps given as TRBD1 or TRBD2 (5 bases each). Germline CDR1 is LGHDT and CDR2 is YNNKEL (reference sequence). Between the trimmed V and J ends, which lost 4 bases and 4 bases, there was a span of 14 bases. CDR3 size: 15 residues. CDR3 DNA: TGTGCCAGCAGCCGGGGGTCTCTTATATACAATGAGCAGTTCTTC. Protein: CASSRGSLIYNEQFF.

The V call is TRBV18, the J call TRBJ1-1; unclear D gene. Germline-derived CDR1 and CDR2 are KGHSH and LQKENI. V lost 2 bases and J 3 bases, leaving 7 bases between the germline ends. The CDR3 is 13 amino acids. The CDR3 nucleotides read TGTGCCAGCTCACCAGGGAAGGACACTGAAGCTTTCTTT. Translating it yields CASSPGKDTEAFF.

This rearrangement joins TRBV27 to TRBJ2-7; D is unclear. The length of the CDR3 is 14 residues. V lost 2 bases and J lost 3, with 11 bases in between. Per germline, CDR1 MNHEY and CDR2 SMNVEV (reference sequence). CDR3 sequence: CASSLEPRVYEQYF. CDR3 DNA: TGTGCCAGCAGTTTAGAGCCCAGAGTCTACGAGCAGTACTTC.

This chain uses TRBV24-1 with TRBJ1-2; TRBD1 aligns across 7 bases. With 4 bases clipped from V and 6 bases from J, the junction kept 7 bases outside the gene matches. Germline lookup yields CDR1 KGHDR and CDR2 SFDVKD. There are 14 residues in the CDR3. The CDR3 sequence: CATSDFGQENGYTF. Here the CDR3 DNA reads TGTGCCACCAGTGACTTCGGACAGGAGAATGGCTACACCTTC.

As DNA, the CDR3 is TGTGCCAGCAGCGAGATGAGGTCTGGAAACACCATATATTTT. Translating it yields CASSEMRSGNTIYF. V and J are TRBV7-8 and TRBJ1-3, with unresolved D. V was trimmed by 5 bases and J by 1 base, leaving 9 bases between them. The CDR3 is made up of 14 amino acids. Germline-derived CDR1 and CDR2 are SGHVS and FQNEAQ.

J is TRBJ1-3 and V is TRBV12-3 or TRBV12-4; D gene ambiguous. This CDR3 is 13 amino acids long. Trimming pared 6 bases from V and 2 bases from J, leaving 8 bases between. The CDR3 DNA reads TGTGCCAGCAGGCCAGAGCCTGGAAACACCATATATTTT. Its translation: CASRPEPGNTIYF.

The CDR3 reads CASSQMGANTEAFF. CDR3 sequence (DNA): TGTGCCAGCTCCCAGATGGGAGCGAACACTGAAGCTTTCTTT. The chain has TRBV18 and TRBJ1-1; D not certain. Deletions cut 6 bases from V and 1 base from J, with 12 bases between. The CDR3 contains 14 residues. CDR1 and CDR2 from the germline V gene are KGHSH and LQKENI.

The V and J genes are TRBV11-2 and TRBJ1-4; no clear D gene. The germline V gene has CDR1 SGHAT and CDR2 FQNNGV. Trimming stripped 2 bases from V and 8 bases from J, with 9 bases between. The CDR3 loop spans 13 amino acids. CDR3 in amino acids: CASSLSPLEKLFF. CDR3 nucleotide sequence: TGTGCCAGCAGCTTATCCCCCCTCGAAAAACTGTTTTTT.